Shown below are 5 T cell receptor beta chains from a single sample sequenced in a study of identical twins. Via MiXCR, TCRdb re-called the 5' RACE reads, giving one row per CDR3 protein. The table lists about 690,000 distinct CDR3 sequences, around 6% of them singletons. The material sequenced was naive T cells sorted from blood. The origin of the receptors is a man aged 18-30 years in good health.

This clonotype was seen ten or more times. V usage is TRBV28 and J usage is TRBJ2-7; 7 bases map to TRBD2. The CDR3 is 15 amino acids. Germline V gene lookup returns CDR1 MDHEN and CDR2 SYDVKM. V shed 6 bases and J 3 bases; nucleotides not matched to a gene: 11. The DNA for the CDR3 is TGTGCCAGCAGACAACCTCTGGGGGGGTACTACGAGCAGTACTTC. Its translation is CASRQPLGGYYEQYF.

This chain joins TRBV27 and TRBJ2-1; tentatively, D is TRBD1 or TRBD2 (6 bases each). This CDR3 spans 14 amino acids. V lost 5 bases and J 7 bases, leaving 15 bases between the germline ends. CDR1 and CDR2 from the germline V gene are MNHEY and SMNVEV (reference sequence). The CDR3 loop is CASSPWRGTNEQFF. In DNA, the CDR3 is TGTGCCAGCAGTCCGTGGAGGGGGACTAATGAGCAGTTCTTC.

The chain links TRBV7-7 to TRBJ1-1; 7 bases match TRBD1. There are 16 residues in the CDR3. Germline CDR1 and CDR2: SSHAT and FNYEAQ (reference sequence). After removal of 5 bases from V and 4 bases from J, the junction contained 13 bases not matched to a gene. The CDR3 protein is CASSQTPDRVGTEAFF. DNA for the CDR3: TGTGCCAGCAGCCAGACACCAGACAGGGTCGGCACTGAAGCTTTCTTT.

This clonotype was counted many times. V gene TRBV7-7 combines with J gene TRBJ2-1; D ambiguous. The CDR3 is 17 amino acids. V was trimmed by 6 bases and J by 0 bases, leaving 18 bases between them. The germline V gene encodes CDR1 SSHAT and CDR2 FNYEAQ (reference sequence). As DNA, the CDR3 is TGTGCCAGCAGTTCCGGCAGGCTGGTGAGCTCCTACAATGAGCAGTTCTTC. Protein sequence: CASSSGRLVSSYNEQFF.

This clonotype has a count of ten or more. The rearrangement joins TRBV27 to TRBJ2-3; possibly TRBD1 for D (5 bases). The V gene's germline CDR1 is MNHEY and CDR2 SMNVEV (reference sequence). This CDR3 is 14 amino acids long. V lost 6 bases, J lost 2 bases, and 12 bases lay in between. CDR3 protein: CASRPSGITDTQYF. In DNA form, the CDR3 reads TGTGCCAGCAGACCGTCAGGGATCACAGATACGCAGTATTTT.